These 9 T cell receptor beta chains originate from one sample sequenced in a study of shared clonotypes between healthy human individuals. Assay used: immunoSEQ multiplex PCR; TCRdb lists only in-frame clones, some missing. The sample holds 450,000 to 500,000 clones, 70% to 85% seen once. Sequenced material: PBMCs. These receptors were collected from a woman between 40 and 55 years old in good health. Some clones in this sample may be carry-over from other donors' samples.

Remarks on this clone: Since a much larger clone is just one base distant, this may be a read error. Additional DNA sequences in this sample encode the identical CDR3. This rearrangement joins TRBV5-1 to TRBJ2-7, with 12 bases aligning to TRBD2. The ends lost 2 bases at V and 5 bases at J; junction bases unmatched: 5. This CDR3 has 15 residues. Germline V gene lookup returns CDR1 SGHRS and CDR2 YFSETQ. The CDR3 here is CASSFMSSGRDEQYF. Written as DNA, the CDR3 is TGCGCCAGCAGCTTTATGTCTAGCGGGAGGGACGAGCAGTACTTC.

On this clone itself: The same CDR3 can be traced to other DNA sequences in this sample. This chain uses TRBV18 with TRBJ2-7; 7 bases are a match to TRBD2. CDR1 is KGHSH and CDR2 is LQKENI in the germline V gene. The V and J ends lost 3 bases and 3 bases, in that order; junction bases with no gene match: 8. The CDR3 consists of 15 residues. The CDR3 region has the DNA TGTGCCAGCTCACCCCTCCGGGGCGGGAGCTACGAGCAGTACTTC. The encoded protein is CASSPLRGGSYEQYF.

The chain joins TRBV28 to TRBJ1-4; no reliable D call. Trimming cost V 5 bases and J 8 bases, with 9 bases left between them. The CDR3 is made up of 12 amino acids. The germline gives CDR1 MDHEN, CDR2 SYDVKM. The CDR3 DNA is TGTGCCAGCAGTCCCCTCAGAGAAAAACTGTTTTTT. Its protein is CASSPLREKLFF.

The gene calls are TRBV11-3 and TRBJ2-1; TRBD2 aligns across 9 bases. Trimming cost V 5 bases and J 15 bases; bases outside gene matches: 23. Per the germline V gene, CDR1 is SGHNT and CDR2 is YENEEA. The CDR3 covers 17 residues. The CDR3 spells CASSRGERLAGWSPLFF. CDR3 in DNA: TGTGCCAGCAGCCGAGGGGAGCGGCTAGCGGGATGGAGTCCCCTGTTCTTC.

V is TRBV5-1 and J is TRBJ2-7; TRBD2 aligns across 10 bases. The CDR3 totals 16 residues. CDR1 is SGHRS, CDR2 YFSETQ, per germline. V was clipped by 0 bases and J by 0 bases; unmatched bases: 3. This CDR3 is CASSLVAGGSSYEQYF. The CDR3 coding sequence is TGCGCCAGCAGCTTGGTAGCGGGAGGAAGCTCCTACGAGCAGTACTTC.

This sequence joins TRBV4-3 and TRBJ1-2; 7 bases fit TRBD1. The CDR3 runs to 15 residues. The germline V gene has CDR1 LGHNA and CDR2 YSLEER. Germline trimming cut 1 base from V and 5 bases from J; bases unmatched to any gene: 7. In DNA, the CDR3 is TGCGCCAGCAGCCAAGCGGCGGGACAGCTTTATGGCTACACCTTC. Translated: CASSQAAGQLYGYTF.

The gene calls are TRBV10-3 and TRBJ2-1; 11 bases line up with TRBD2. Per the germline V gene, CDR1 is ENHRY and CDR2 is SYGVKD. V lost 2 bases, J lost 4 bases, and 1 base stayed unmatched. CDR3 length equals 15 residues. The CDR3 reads CAISEGLAGYNEQFF. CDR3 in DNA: TGTGCCATCAGTGAGGGACTAGCGGGTTACAATGAGCAGTTCTTC.

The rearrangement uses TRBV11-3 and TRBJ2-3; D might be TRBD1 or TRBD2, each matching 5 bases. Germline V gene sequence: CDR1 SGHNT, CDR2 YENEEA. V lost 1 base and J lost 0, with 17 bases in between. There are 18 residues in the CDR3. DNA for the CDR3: TGTGCCAGCAGCTTAGGCCAGTTGGGGACGAGAAGCACAGATACGCAGTATTTT. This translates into CASSLGQLGTRSTDTQYF.

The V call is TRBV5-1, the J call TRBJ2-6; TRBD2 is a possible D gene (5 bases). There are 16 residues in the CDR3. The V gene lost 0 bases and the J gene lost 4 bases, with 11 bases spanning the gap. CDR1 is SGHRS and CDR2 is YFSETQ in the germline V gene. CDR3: CASSLVPVAGANVLTF. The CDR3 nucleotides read TGCGCCAGCAGCTTGGTCCCCGTAGCGGGGGCCAACGTCCTGACTTTC.